The 32 T cell receptor beta chains given below trace back to one sample, sequenced in a study of blood T cell repertoires in COVID-19. TCRdb's table, derived via immunoSEQ multiplex PCR, lists solely in-frame clones and lacks some. The data contain roughly 190,000 clones, about 85% of them singletons. The sequenced sample consisted of peripheral blood. These receptors all come from a man aged 55-75 years with active or convalescent COVID-19.

This chain connects TRBV4-1 to TRBJ2-1, with D possibly being TRBD1 (5 bases). Germline values: CDR1 MGHRA, CDR2 YSYEKL. The CDR3 extends over 14 amino acids. Trimming stripped 0 bases from V and 16 bases from J, with 19 bases between. As DNA, the CDR3 is TGCGCCAGCAGCCAAGAAGCCCAGTCGAAAACAGGATTCTTC. The encoded protein is CASSQEAQSKTGFF.

At least ten counts were recorded for this clone. The chain carries TRBV2 and TRBJ2-2; D might be TRBD1 (6 bases). This CDR3 is 14 amino acids long. V lost 6 bases and J lost 3, with 11 bases in between. CDR1 is SNHLY and CDR2 is FYNNEI in the germline V gene. This CDR3 reads CASSRGGYTGELFF. CDR3 bases: TGTGCCAGCAGCAGGGGCGGGTACACCGGGGAGCTGTTTTTT.

In this sample, this clone turned up once. The chain uses TRBV6-5 and TRBJ2-5; 9 bases line up with TRBD2. V gave up 5 bases and J gave up 4 bases; unmatched junction bases: 8. Germline V gene sequence: CDR1 MNHEY, CDR2 SVGAGI. CDR3 length: 15 amino acids. The CDR3, as DNA: TGTGCCAGCAGTACGGGCGGGGGGGCCGTAGAGACCCAGTACTTC. Protein sequence: CASSTGGGAVETQYF.

This clone was observed once. This rearrangement joins TRBV7-8 to TRBJ2-2, with D perhaps TRBD2 (6 bases). Trimming removed 3 bases from V and 4 bases from J, with 9 bases in between. The CDR3 runs to 14 residues. CDR1 is SGHVS, CDR2 FQNEAQ, per germline. CDR3 in DNA: TGTGCCAGCAGCTTCCAGGGAGGCACCGGGGAGCTGTTTTTT. It yields the protein CASSFQGGTGELFF.

The V call is TRBV3-1 (or the pseudogene TRBV3-2), the J call TRBJ2-1; 8 bases are a match to TRBD2. Trimming took 0 bases from V and 7 from J; bases not matched to a gene: 5. Germline V gene lookup returns CDR1 LGHDT and CDR2 YNNKEL (reference sequence). The CDR3 loop spans 15 amino acids. The CDR3 loop reads CASSQEPGGANEQFF. In DNA, the CDR3 is TGTGCCAGCAGCCAAGAACCCGGGGGGGCAAATGAGCAGTTCTTC.

The genes are TRBV5-1 and TRBJ2-5; TRBD2 aligns across 11 bases. Germline CDR1 SGHRS, CDR2 YFSETQ. There are 16 residues in the CDR3. The V gene end was trimmed by 4 bases and the J gene end by 4 bases; junction bases not matched to a gene: 9. This chain's CDR3 is CASSDKLAGGRETQYF. The DNA of the CDR3 is TGCGCCAGCAGCGACAAGCTAGCGGGGGGCAGAGAGACCCAGTACTTC.

The V and J genes are TRBV5-1 and TRBJ2-3; 7 nucleotides agree with TRBD2. Trimming took 4 bases from V and 3 from J; bases not matched to a gene: 8. Per germline, CDR1 SGHRS and CDR2 YFSETQ. The CDR3 consists of 15 residues. The CDR3 here is CASSPGLVSTDTQYF. In DNA, the CDR3 is TGCGCCAGCAGCCCAGGACTAGTTTCTACAGATACGCAGTATTTT.

The chain recombines TRBV18 with TRBJ2-2; 11 bases are shared with TRBD2. CDR1 is KGHSH, CDR2 LQKENI, per germline. Unmatched junction bases numbered 5, after V lost 4 bases and J lost 1 base. The length of the CDR3 is 17 residues. Here the CDR3 DNA reads TGTGCCAGCTCACTCCAGACTAGCGGGGTGAACACCGGGGAGCTGTTTTTT. It encodes CASSLQTSGVNTGELFF. Drawing the rest from reference TRBV18 and TRBJ2-2, the complete variable domain is NAGVMQNPRHLVRRRGQEARLRCSPMKGHSHVYWYRQLPEEGLKFMVYLQKENIIDESGMPKERFSAEFPKEGPSILRIQQVVRGDSAAYFCASSLQTSGVNTGELFFGEGSRLTVL.

The chain couples TRBV15 to TRBJ2-2; TRBD1 matches 9 bases. The CDR3 totals 16 residues. Germline CDR1 and CDR2: LNHNV and YYDKDF (reference sequence). Trimming cost V 8 bases and J 7 bases; bases outside gene matches: 14. The CDR3 DNA reads TGTGCCACCTCATTCTTACCGGGACAGGGTATCGGGGAGCTGTTTTTT. Translation: CATSFLPGQGIGELFF.

This clone was seen only once. The chain employs TRBV5-6 and TRBJ2-5; TRBD2 aligns across 7 bases. Trimming cost V 4 bases and J 1 base; bases outside gene matches: 4. CDR1 SGHDT and CDR2 YYEEEE come from the germline V gene. The CDR3 spans 14 residues. CDR3 nucleotides: TGTGCCAGCAGCCGTCGCGGGGGCCAAGAGACCCAGTACTTC. This gives the protein CASSRRGGQETQYF.

V and J are TRBV10-3 and TRBJ1-2, with TRBD1 matching over 7 bases. The CDR3 has 13 amino acids. Germline CDR1 is ENHRY and CDR2 is SYGVKD. The J segment lost 6 bases and the V segment lost 4 bases, leaving 5 bases of the junction unmatched. The CDR3 DNA sequence: TGTGCCATCAGTGCTCAGGGGGGAGATGGCTACACCTTC. Protein: CAISAQGGDGYTF.

The chain employs TRBV21-1 and TRBJ1-1; the D call of TRBD1 is as the table states it, not checked on the DNA. TRBV21-1 is labeled a pseudogene. There are 15 residues in the CDR3. CDR3 in DNA: TGTGCCAGCAGCACAGGGGACAGTCAGAACACTGAAGCTTTCTTT. Its protein is CASSTGDSQNTEAFF.

As regards this clone: Other DNA sequences in the sample encode the same CDR3. The V gene is TRBV7-9, the J gene TRBJ1-3, with no clear D. Trimming cost V 5 bases and J 0 bases, with 2 bases left between them. Per the germline V gene, CDR1 is SEHNR and CDR2 is FQNEAQ (reference sequence). The length of the CDR3 is 12 residues. The CDR3 sequence: CASSLSGNTIYF. CDR3 in DNA: TGTGCCAGCAGCCTCTCTGGAAACACCATATATTTT.

The chain uses TRBV10-2 and TRBJ1-5; the match to TRBD1 covers 9 bases. The V and J ends lost 6 bases and 7 bases, in that order; junction bases with no gene match: 7. The length of the CDR3 is 14 residues. Germline V CDR1 and CDR2: WSHSY, SAAADI. The CDR3 sequence: CASSTGTGMQPQHF. The CDR3 region has the DNA TGCGCCAGCAGCACCGGGACAGGGATGCAGCCCCAGCATTTT.

V and J are TRBV18 and TRBJ1-5; 7 positions agree with TRBD1. With 5 bases clipped from V and 7 bases from J, the junction kept 5 bases outside the gene matches. CDR3 size: 13 residues. Germline V gives CDR1 KGHSH, CDR2 LQKENI. As DNA, the CDR3 is TGTGCCAGCTCATCTACAGGGGTACAGCCCCAGCATTTT. Encoded protein: CASSSTGVQPQHF.

Only one count was recorded for this clone. This sequence joins TRBV5-1 and TRBJ1-1, with TRBD1 as a possible D gene (6 bases). Germline CDR1 SGHRS, CDR2 YFSETQ. Trimming cost V 1 base and J 2 bases, with 18 bases left between them. The CDR3 is 17 amino acids. CDR3: CASSLSRPTGGNTEAFF. Here the CDR3 DNA reads TGCGCCAGCAGCTTGTCGCGCCCGACAGGAGGAAACACTGAAGCTTTCTTT.

V and J are TRBV5-4 and TRBJ2-5, with D possibly TRBD1 on 6 matching bases. The CDR3 runs 14 residues. Trimming removed 4 bases at V and 5 bases at J, with 15 bases between. Per germline, CDR1 SGHNT and CDR2 YYREEE (reference sequence). CDR3 loop: CASSNPPGEETQYF. CDR3 sequence (DNA): TGTGCCAGCAGCAACCCTCCAGGGGAGGAGACCCAGTACTTC.

The chain links TRBV19 to TRBJ1-1; a possible D gene is TRBD1 (5 bases). The germline gives CDR1 LNHDA, CDR2 SQIVND (reference sequence). Trimming removed 2 bases at V and 0 bases at J, with 13 bases between. This CDR3 contains 16 residues. The CDR3 here is CASSIQGLIMNTEAFF. The CDR3 DNA reads as TGTGCCAGTAGTATACAGGGCCTAATCATGAACACTGAAGCTTTCTTT. The variable domain in full, with the rest retrieved from reference TRBV19 and TRBJ1-1, is DGGITQSPKYLFRKEGQNVTLSCEQNLNHDAMYWYRQDPGQGLRLIYYSQIVNDFQKGDIAEGYSVSREKKESFPLTVTSAQKNPTAFYLCASSIQGLIMNTEAFFGQGTRLTVV.

The chain uses TRBV7-9 and TRBJ1-1; no clear D. The CDR3 loop spans 13 amino acids. V gave up 4 bases and J gave up 1 base, with 7 bases separating them. Germline CDR1 SEHNR, CDR2 FQNEAQ (reference sequence). CDR3 amino acids: CASSSNTNTEAFF. The CDR3 bases are TGTGCCAGCAGCTCTAATACGAACACTGAAGCTTTCTTT.

CDR3 protein: CASSPQGGPETQYF. Here the CDR3 DNA reads TGCGCCAGCAGCCCGCAGGGGGGTCCTGAGACCCAGTACTTC. The genes are TRBV5-1 and TRBJ2-5, with TRBD1 as a possible D gene (7 bases). The CDR3 covers 14 residues. V was cut by 4 bases and J by 5 bases, with 15 bases left in between. CDR1 is SGHRS and CDR2 is YFSETQ in the germline V gene.

V gene TRBV7-9 combines with J gene TRBJ2-3; D is unclear. Germline V gene sequence: CDR1 SEHNR, CDR2 FQNEAQ (reference sequence). V was shortened by 5 bases and J by 0 bases, with 3 bases between the two germline ends. This CDR3 region has 12 residues. CDR3 region: CASSESTDTQYF. CDR3 DNA sequence: TGTGCCAGCAGCGAGAGCACAGATACGCAGTATTTT.

V usage is TRBV15 and J usage is TRBJ1-2; D not resolved. Germline loops: CDR1 LNHNV, CDR2 YYDKDF (reference sequence). The CDR3 spans 13 residues. Trimming took 0 bases from V and 4 from J, leaving 6 bases between them. CDR3 in amino acids: CATSRESGYGYTF. The DNA of the CDR3 is TGTGCCACCAGCAGAGAGTCGGGCTATGGCTACACCTTC.

The gene calls are TRBV1 and TRBJ2-3; the table's D call TRBD2 went unverified against the DNA. TRBV1 is a documented pseudogene. CDR3 length: 14 amino acids. CDR3 sequence (DNA): TGCACCAGCAGCCGGGGCGGGGGAAAAGATACGCAGTATTTT. Its translation is CTSSRGGGKDTQYF.

Ten or more counts support this clone. This chain connects TRBV19 to TRBJ2-3; 15 bases are shared with TRBD2. The CDR3 covers 15 residues. The V segment lost 10 bases and the J segment 5 bases; nucleotides outside the gene matches: 7. The germline CDR1 and CDR2 sequences are LNHDA and SQIVND (reference sequence). The DNA of the CDR3 is TGTGCCACCCGGACTAGCGGGGGGGCCAGAGATACGCAGTATTTT. As protein: CATRTSGGARDTQYF.

This sequence joins TRBV15 and TRBJ2-5; TRBD2 matches at 11 bases. The CDR3 extends over 13 amino acids. V shed 5 bases and J 8 bases; nucleotides not matched to a gene: 4. Per the germline V gene, CDR1 is LNHNV and CDR2 is YYDKDF (reference sequence). CDR3 loop: CATSFGLAGTQYF. In nucleotides, the CDR3 is TGTGCCACCAGCTTTGGACTAGCGGGTACCCAGTACTTC.

The rearrangement links TRBV5-6 to TRBJ2-3, with 11 bases lining up with TRBD2. The CDR3 has 16 amino acids. Germline CDR1 reads SGHDT; CDR2 reads YYEEEE. V trimming: 4 bases; J trimming: 4 bases; junction bases outside the gene matches: 8. CDR3 coding DNA: TGTGCCAGCAGCCCACCCGGGACTAGCGGACCAGATACGCAGTATTTT. Its protein is CASSPPGTSGPDTQYF.

The chain recombines TRBV12-5 with TRBJ1-3, with 7 bases lining up with TRBD1. The CDR3 extends over 17 amino acids. V shed 2 bases and J 0 bases; nucleotides not matched to a gene: 7. Germline lookup yields CDR1 LGHNT and CDR2 FRNRAP. The CDR3 reads CASGLSPDRDSGNTIYF. Written as DNA, the CDR3 is TGTGCTAGTGGTTTGTCGCCAGACAGGGACTCTGGAAACACCATATATTTT.

The rearrangement uses TRBV5-1 and TRBJ2-6; no clear D. The germline V gene has CDR1 SGHRS and CDR2 YFSETQ. V dropped 0 bases and J dropped 0 bases, with 7 bases sitting between them. The CDR3 is 16 residues long. In DNA, the CDR3 is TGCGCCAGCAGCTTGGAAGTGAGCTCTGGGGCCAACGTCCTGACTTTC. Protein sequence: CASSLEVSSGANVLTF.

This rearrangement joins TRBV7-8 to TRBJ2-7, with 9 bases identical to TRBD1. V lost 7 bases, J lost 0 bases, and 10 bases stayed unmatched. Germline V gene data show CDR1 as SGHVS and CDR2 as FQNEAQ. The CDR3 runs 16 residues. The CDR3 loop reads CASTPRGTGSSYEQYF. The DNA of the CDR3 is TGTGCCAGCACCCCGCGCGGGACAGGGAGCTCCTACGAGCAGTACTTC.

This chain uses TRBV21-1 with TRBJ1-2; TRBD1, the table's D call, lacks a check against the DNA. TRBV21-1 has pseudogene status. The CDR3 spans 13 residues. The CDR3 sequence: CASSRGPPFGYTF. In DNA, the CDR3 is TGTGCCAGCAGCAGGGGGCCTCCTTTTGGCTACACCTTC.

The rearrangement joins TRBV5-1 to TRBJ2-5; weak D call: TRBD2 (5 bases). Germline loops: CDR1 SGHRS, CDR2 YFSETQ. The CDR3 covers 13 residues. V lost 4 bases to trimming and J lost 5 bases, with 12 bases between them. The CDR3 nucleotides are TGCGCCAGCAGCACGACTTCGGGGGAGACCCAGTACTTC. Its translation: CASSTTSGETQYF.

This chain connects TRBV7-2 to TRBJ2-7, with 8 bases aligning to TRBD1. The CDR3 contains 15 residues. The germline V gene encodes CDR1 SGHTA and CDR2 FQGNSA. With 1 base clipped from V and 2 bases from J, the junction kept 4 bases outside the gene matches. The CDR3 region is CASSLEQGDAYEQYF. For the CDR3, the DNA is TGTGCCAGCAGCTTAGAACAGGGGGATGCCTACGAGCAGTACTTC.